The rows below give T cell receptor beta chains drawn from one sample of a study of T-cell reconstitution after alpha-beta-depleted transplantation in children. In TCRdb, the PCR reads were re-called with MiXCR into one record per CDR3 protein. The sample comprises hundreds of thousands of distinct CDR3 sequences, roughly 23% of which are singletons, and over 12% rests with the top ten. This sample comprised PBMCs, mostly from graft donor cells, obtained 360 days after TCRalphabeta/CD19-depleted stem cell transplant. The origin of the receptors is a boy under two years old who had a stem cell transplant for acute myeloid leukemia, so the T cells may come from the graft donor. The CDR3 runs from the conserved cysteine through the conserved F or W. Fields, in order: CDR3 length, clone size, V gene, D gene, J gene, CDR3 DNA, CDR3 protein. The D gene is left open where the match is weak. Expanded clones are given a class, and other clones once, few, many or no size at all.

>14|once|TRBV7-9|-|TRBJ2-7
TGTGCCAGCAGCTCAACCGGGCCGACCTACGAGCAGTACTTC
CASSSTGPTYEQYF
>16|-|TRBV5-7|TRBD2|TRBJ2-3
TGTGCCAGGAGCCCTGGGACTAGCGGGCCAACAGATACGCAGTATTTT
CARSPGTSGPTDTQYF
>16|-|TRBV21-1|-|TRBJ1-6
TGTGCCAGCACCAAGAGCTTCAGGGGGCGCGACTCACCCCTCCACTTT
CASTKSFRGRDSPLHF
>12|many|TRBV10-3|-|TRBJ2-7
TGTGCCATCAGTGGCAGGGACTACGAGCAGTACTTC
CAISGRDYEQYF
>14|many|TRBV20-1|-|TRBJ1-5
TGCAGTGCTAGCGGGGGTTCTAGCAATCAGCCCCAGCATTTT
CSASGGSSNQPQHF
>16|-|TRBV7-2|-|TRBJ2-2
TGTGCCAGCAGACCCCGGACTAACCCTAACACCGGGGAGCTGTTTTTT
CASRPRTNPNTGELFF
>15|-|TRBV12-3/TRBV12-4|-|TRBJ1-5
TGTGCCAGCAGGCTCACCGGGCTTAGCAATCAGCCCCAGCATTTT
CASRLTGLSNQPQHF
>13|many|TRBV27|-|TRBJ2-3
TGTGCCAGCAGTATTCTTGACGCAGATACGCAGTATTTT
CASSILDADTQYF
>18|many|TRBV28|-|TRBJ1-2
TGTGCCAGCACTCCGTCCTTCGGGGGGGACTCGAGGGACTATGGCTACACCTTC
CASTPSFGGDSRDYGYTF
>17|-|TRBV5-6|-|TRBJ2-1
TGTGCCAGCAGCCCGAGGTGGGTTACCCGCAGCTACAATGAGCAGTTCTTC
CASSPRWVTRSYNEQFF